The 24 T cell receptor beta chains in this list originate from one sample, sequenced in a study of T cell repertoires in cytomegalovirus infection. From the reads, TCRdb called clonotypes with MiXCR, one entry per CDR3 protein. The sample carries hundreds of thousands of distinct CDR3 sequences, roughly 26% recorded once. Sequencing was performed on CD8+ T cells from PBMCs. Receptors originate from a human donor in good health (CMV status not recorded). Some clones in this sample may be carry-over from other donors' samples.

This clonotype has a handful of counts. This rearrangement joins TRBV7-9 to TRBJ1-2; 9 bases map to TRBD1. The CDR3 consists of 17 residues. The trim removed 4 bases at V and 0 bases at J, leaving 9 bases unmatched. Germline CDR1 is SEHNR and CDR2 is FQNEAQ (reference sequence). Here the CDR3 reads CASSYPSGQGSNYGYTF. Written as DNA, the CDR3 is TGTGCCAGCAGCTACCCCAGCGGACAGGGGTCTAACTATGGCTACACCTTC.

This chain uses TRBV27 with TRBJ1-1; possible D gene TRBD1, 5 bases. V lost 1 base and J 1 base, leaving 10 bases between the germline ends. The CDR3 is 15 residues long. Germline lookup yields CDR1 MNHEY and CDR2 SMNVEV (reference sequence). Written as DNA, the CDR3 is TGTGCCAGCAGTTTATTCGGGACGGCGAACACTGAAGCTTTCTTT. Its protein is CASSLFGTANTEAFF.

This clonotype was picked up many times. The rearrangement links TRBV7-6 to TRBJ2-2; 7 bases are a match to TRBD1. CDR3 length equals 16 residues. Trimming at V came to 5 bases and at J to 7 bases, leaving 13 bases not matched to a gene. The germline gives CDR1 SGHVS, CDR2 FNYEAQ. CDR3 DNA sequence: TGTGCCAGCAGCCGAATTTACAGGGGCCAAAACGGGGAGCTGTTTTTT. Amino acids: CASSRIYRGQNGELFF.

In its sample, this clonotype was seen many times. The chain links TRBV7-9 to TRBJ1-1, with D possibly matching TRBD1 (6 bases). Trimming took off 5 bases at V and 1 base at J, with 11 bases between the two ends. The CDR3 contains 14 residues. From germline, CDR1 is SEHNR and CDR2 FQNEAQ (reference sequence). CDR3 residues: CASSPRQANTEAFF. The CDR3, as DNA: TGTGCCAGCAGCCCAAGACAGGCGAACACTGAAGCTTTCTTT.

As for this clonotype: A much larger clone sits a single nucleotide away, making a read error possible. The rearrangement uses TRBV12-3 or TRBV12-4 and TRBJ1-1, with D perhaps matching TRBD1 (5 bases). This CDR3 is built from 18 residues. DNA of the CDR3: TGTGCCAACAGTTTCGACAGCGCGAAACTTAGTCGTCGCACTGAAGCTTTCTTT. Its translation: CANSFDSAKLSRRTEAFF.

In this sample, this clonotype turned up many times. The chain uses TRBV7-9 and TRBJ2-1, with TRBD2 matching 10 bases. The CDR3 loop spans 13 amino acids. J lost 16 bases, V lost 1 base, and 7 bases had no gene match. Germline V CDR1 and CDR2: SEHNR, FQNEAQ (reference sequence). In DNA, the CDR3 is TGTGCCAGCAGCTTAGGGTCCAGCGGGGGGGTTTTCTTC. Its protein product is CASSLGSSGGVFF. Full variable domain (remainder filled in from reference TRBV7-9 and TRBJ2-1): DTGVSQNPRHKITKRGQNVTFRCDPISEHNRLYWYRQTLGQGPEFLTYFQNEAQLEKSRLLSDRFSAERPKGSFSTLEIQRTEQGDSAMYLCASSLGSSGGVFFGPGTRLTVL.

The V call is TRBV7-9, the J call TRBJ1-3; unclear D gene. The CDR3 contains 14 residues. Trimming took off 7 bases at V and 7 bases at J, with 17 bases between the two ends. Germline V gives CDR1 SEHNR, CDR2 FQNEAQ (reference sequence). CDR3 residues: CASNTPKSGNTIYF. The CDR3 DNA sequence: TGTGCCAGCAACACACCTAAAAGTGGGAACACCATATATTTT.

The rearrangement links TRBV11-2 to TRBJ2-5, with TRBD2 matching 8 bases. CDR1 and CDR2 from the germline V gene are SGHAT and FQNNGV. Trimming cost V 7 bases and J 5 bases; bases outside gene matches: 6. The CDR3 loop spans 13 amino acids. CDR3 DNA: TGTGCCAGCACCGGACTAGCTTATGAGACCCAGTACTTC. Translation gives CASTGLAYETQYF.

The V call is TRBV20-1, the J call TRBJ1-1; D is uncertain. The CDR3 totals 13 residues. Germline V gives CDR1 DFQATT, CDR2 SNEGSKA (reference sequence). The V and J ends lost 2 bases and 0 bases respectively, with 7 bases between them. The CDR3 DNA reads TGCAGTGCTAGACCGGTGATGAACACTGAAGCTTTCTTT. Translating gives CSARPVMNTEAFF.

This clonotype was recorded a few times. The J gene is TRBJ2-1, the V gene TRBV4-1; maybe TRBD2 (5 bases). The CDR3 sequence is 14 residues long. V gave up 3 bases and J gave up 9 bases, with 15 bases separating them. Germline CDR1 is MGHRA and CDR2 is YSYEKL. This chain's CDR3 is CASSHPGFEGEQFF. The CDR3 DNA follows: TGCGCCAGCAGCCATCCCGGATTTGAGGGTGAGCAGTTCTTC.

About this clonotype: A junction end diverges from the germline sequence, so it may reflect a read error. The CDR3, as DNA: TGTGTCAGCAGCCGGTACACTAAAGCTTTCTTT. The encoded protein is CVSSRYTKAFF. The chain links TRBV28 to TRBJ1-1; no reliable D call. Looked up from germline, CDR1 is MDHEN and CDR2 is SYDVKM. The CDR3 contains 11 residues.

This clonotype was picked up one time. This may stem from a read error, because a much larger clone lies one nucleotide away. J is TRBJ2-1 and V is TRBV6-5, with 7 bases that match TRBD2. This CDR3 comprises 17 residues. Germline values: CDR1 MNHEY, CDR2 SVGAGI. The DNA for the CDR3 is TGTGCCAGCAGTTACTCCCTAGCGGCATTAGGTTACAATGAGCGGTTCTTC. Translated, it gives CASSYSLAALGYNERFF.

This clonotype came up many times. The genes are TRBV7-2 and TRBJ2-1, with D perhaps TRBD2 (6 bases). Per the germline V gene, CDR1 is SGHTA and CDR2 is FQGNSA. The V gene lost 1 base and the J gene lost 7 bases, with 11 bases spanning the gap. The CDR3 contains 14 residues. CDR3 residues: CASSLGQGGNEQFF. For the CDR3, the DNA is TGTGCCAGCAGCTTAGGCCAGGGAGGAAATGAGCAGTTCTTC. Using reference TRBV7-2 and TRBJ2-1 for the parts outside the CDR3, the full variable domain is GAGVSQSPSNKVTEKGKDVELRCDPISGHTALYWYRQSLGQGLEFLIYFQGNSAPDKSGLPSDRFSAERTGGSVSTLTIQRTQQEDSAVYLCASSLGQGGNEQFFGPGTRLTVL.

The chain joins TRBV14 to TRBJ2-7, with no clear D. Germline V CDR1 and CDR2: SGHDN, FVKESK. This CDR3 comprises 15 residues. The ends were cut back, 0 bases at V and 2 bases at J, with 11 bases in the middle. The CDR3 spells CASSQDLVSPYEQYF. In nucleotides, the CDR3 is TGTGCCAGCAGCCAAGATCTAGTCAGCCCCTACGAGCAGTACTTC.

There are a few counts of this clonotype. The gene calls are TRBV29-1 and TRBJ2-1, with D maybe TRBD1 (6 bases). Germline CDR1 is SQVTM and CDR2 is ANQGSEA. This CDR3 comprises 13 residues. The V gene lost 6 bases and the J gene lost 0 bases, with 9 bases spanning the gap. CDR3: CSVDRSSYNEQFF. In DNA, the CDR3 is TGCAGCGTCGACAGGAGCTCCTACAATGAGCAGTTCTTC.

The V call is TRBV13, the J call TRBJ2-1, with D tentatively TRBD2 (5 bases). V was trimmed by 1 base and J by 5 bases, leaving 9 bases between them. The CDR3 covers 14 residues. Germline CDR1 reads PRHDT; CDR2 reads FYEKMQ (reference sequence). The CDR3, as DNA: TGTGCCAGCAGCTTAGTGTTCGGGAACAATGAGCAGTTCTTC. Its translation is CASSLVFGNNEQFF.

This clonotype was recorded many times. This chain connects TRBV7-9 to TRBJ1-1; the D is unclear. Trimming left V 3 bases short and J 4 bases short, with 6 bases between. The CDR3 is made up of 12 amino acids. The germline V gene has CDR1 SEHNR and CDR2 FQNEAQ (reference sequence). CDR3 bases: TGTGCCAGCAGCTTGGTCAGCACTGAAGCTTTCTTT. The encoded protein is CASSLVSTEAFF. Complete variable domain (other parts from reference TRBV7-9 and TRBJ1-1): DTGVSQNPRHKITKRGQNVTFRCDPISEHNRLYWYRQTLGQGPEFLTYFQNEAQLEKSRLLSDRFSAERPKGSFSTLEIQRTEQGDSAMYLCASSLVSTEAFFGQGTRLTVV.

This clonotype has only a few counts. The J gene is TRBJ1-5, the V gene TRBV7-9, with no clear D. V was clipped by 5 bases and J by 2 bases, with 10 bases between them. Germline V gives CDR1 SEHNR, CDR2 FQNEAQ (reference sequence). This CDR3 region has 14 residues. The CDR3 DNA is TGTGCCAGCAGCCCTGATATGGGCAATCAGCCCCAGCATTTT. Protein: CASSPDMGNQPQHF. The full variable domain, in which reference TRBV7-9 and TRBJ1-5 provide the parts outside the CDR3, is DTGVSQNPRHKITKRGQNVTFRCDPISEHNRLYWYRQTLGQGPEFLTYFQNEAQLEKSRLLSDRFSAERPKGSFSTLEIQRTEQGDSAMYLCASSPDMGNQPQHFGDGTRLSIL.

Worth noting for this clonotype: It may be a read error: a sequence one base away is much more abundant. J is TRBJ1-1 and V is TRBV7-6, with D possibly TRBD1 on 6 matching bases. Germline V CDR1 and CDR2: SGHVS, FNYEAQ. The CDR3 totals 15 residues. V was cut by 0 bases and J by 3 bases, with 11 bases left in between. CDR3 DNA sequence: TGTGCCAGCAGCTTAGCGCTGGGGGCTGACACTGAAGCTTTCTTT. Its protein is CASSLALGADTEAFF.

As concerns this clonotype: One base away lies a much larger clone, so this may be a sequencing read error. The J gene is TRBJ2-1, the V gene TRBV4-1; the D is unclear. Germline CDR1 reads MGHRA; CDR2 reads YSYEKL. The CDR3 length is 18 residues. The CDR3 DNA sequence: TGCACCAGCAGCCAAGATCTTTTAGGTCTTACAGACGACAATGAGCAGTTCTTC. It encodes CTSSQDLLGLTDDNEQFF.

With respect to this clonotype: This may be a read error: a much more frequent sequence differs by one nucleotide. The gene calls are TRBV7-8 and TRBJ1-4; possibly TRBD1 for D (5 bases). The germline V gene encodes CDR1 SGHVS and CDR2 FQNEAQ. Trimming pared 4 bases from V and 7 bases from J, leaving 10 bases between. The CDR3 has 13 residues. CDR3 loop: CASSSPGGEKLFF. The CDR3 DNA follows: TGTGCCAGCAGCTCCCCCGGGGGTGAAAAACTGTTTTTT.

This clonotype was counted a few times. The J gene is TRBJ2-3, the V gene TRBV15, with D perhaps being TRBD1 or TRBD2 (5 bases each). V was pared by 6 bases and J by 0 bases, with 10 bases between. The germline gives CDR1 LNHNV, CDR2 YYDKDF (reference sequence). CDR3 length: 14 residues. The CDR3 loop is CATSGGTSTDTQYF. The CDR3, as DNA: TGTGCCACCAGTGGGGGAACTAGCACAGATACGCAGTATTTT.

At least ten counts were recorded for this clonotype. The genes are TRBV7-9 and TRBJ2-5; the match to TRBD1 covers 7 bases. The CDR3 extends over 15 amino acids. Germline V gene data show CDR1 as SEHNR and CDR2 as FQNEAQ (reference sequence). V lost 5 bases, J lost 3 bases, and 9 bases stayed unmatched. CDR3: CASSKYGTAEETQYF. CDR3 in DNA: TGTGCCAGCAGCAAATACGGGACAGCCGAAGAGACCCAGTACTTC.

The chain has TRBV12-3 or TRBV12-4 and TRBJ1-1, with TRBD1 as a possible D gene (6 bases). The CDR3 runs to 15 residues. V was pared by 3 bases and J by 4 bases, with 15 bases between. DNA for the CDR3: TGTGCCAGCAGTTTCCAAGAAGGGGGAATCACTGAAGCTTTCTTT. This codes for CASSFQEGGITEAFF.